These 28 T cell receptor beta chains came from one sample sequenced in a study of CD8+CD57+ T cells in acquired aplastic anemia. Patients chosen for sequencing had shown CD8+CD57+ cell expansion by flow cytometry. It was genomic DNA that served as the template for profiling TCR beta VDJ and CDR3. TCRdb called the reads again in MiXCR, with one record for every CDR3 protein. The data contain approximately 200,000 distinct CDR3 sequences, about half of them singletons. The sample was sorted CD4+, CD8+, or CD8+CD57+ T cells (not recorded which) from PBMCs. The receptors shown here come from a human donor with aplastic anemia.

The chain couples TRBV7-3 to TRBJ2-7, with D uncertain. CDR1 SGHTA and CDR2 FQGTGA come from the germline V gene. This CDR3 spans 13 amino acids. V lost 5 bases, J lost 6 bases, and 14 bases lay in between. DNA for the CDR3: TGTGCCAGCAGCCCTTCACCCTTGCGCGAGCAGTACTTC. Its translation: CASSPSPLREQYF.

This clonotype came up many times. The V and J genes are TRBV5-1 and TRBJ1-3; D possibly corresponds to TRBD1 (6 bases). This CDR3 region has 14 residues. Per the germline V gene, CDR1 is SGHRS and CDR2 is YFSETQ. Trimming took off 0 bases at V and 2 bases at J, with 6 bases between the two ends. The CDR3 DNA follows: TGCGCCAGCAGCTTGGGGACAGCTGGAAACACCATATATTTT. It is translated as CASSLGTAGNTIYF.

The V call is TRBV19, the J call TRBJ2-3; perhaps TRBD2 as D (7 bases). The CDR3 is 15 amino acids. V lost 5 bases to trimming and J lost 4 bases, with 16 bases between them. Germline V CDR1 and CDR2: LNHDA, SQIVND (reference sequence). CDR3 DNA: TGTGCCAGTAGTCCTCGGGGGGCTAGCGCAGATACGCAGTATTTT. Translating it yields CASSPRGASADTQYF.

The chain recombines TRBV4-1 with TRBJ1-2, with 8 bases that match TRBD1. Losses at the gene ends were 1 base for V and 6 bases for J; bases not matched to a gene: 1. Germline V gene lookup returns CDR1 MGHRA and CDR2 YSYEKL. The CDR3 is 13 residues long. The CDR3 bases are TGCGCCAGCAGCCAAGGGGGACAGGATGGCTACACCTTC. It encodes CASSQGGQDGYTF.

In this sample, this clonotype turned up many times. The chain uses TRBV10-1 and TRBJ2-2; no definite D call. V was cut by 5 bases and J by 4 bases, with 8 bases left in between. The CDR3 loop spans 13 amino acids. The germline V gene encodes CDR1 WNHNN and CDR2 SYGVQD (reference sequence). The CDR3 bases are TGCGCCAGCAGTCCCTCATCCACCGGGGAGCTGTTTTTT. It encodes CASSPSSTGELFF.

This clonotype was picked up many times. The CDR3 loop is CASRLSGGASYEQYF. CDR3 in DNA: TGTGCCAGCAGACTAAGCGGGGGGGCCTCCTACGAGCAGTACTTC. The chain joins TRBV28 to TRBJ2-7, with 10 nucleotides matching TRBD2. Germline trimming cut 6 bases from V and 0 bases from J; bases unmatched to any gene: 5. CDR1 and CDR2 (germline): MDHEN, SYDVKM. The CDR3 totals 15 residues.

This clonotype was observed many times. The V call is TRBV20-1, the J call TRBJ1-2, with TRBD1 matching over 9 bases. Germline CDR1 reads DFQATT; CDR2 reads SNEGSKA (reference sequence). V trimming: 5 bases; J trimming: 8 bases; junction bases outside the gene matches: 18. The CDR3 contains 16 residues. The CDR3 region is CSALSGTGGYVDGYTF. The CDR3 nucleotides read TGCAGTGCTCTGAGCGGCACAGGGGGCTATGTCGACGGCTACACCTTC.

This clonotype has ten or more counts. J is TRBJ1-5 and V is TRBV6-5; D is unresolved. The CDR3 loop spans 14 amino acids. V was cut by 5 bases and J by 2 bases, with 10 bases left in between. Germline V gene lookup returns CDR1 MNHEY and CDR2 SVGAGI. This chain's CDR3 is CASSPDTGNQPQHF. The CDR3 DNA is TGTGCCAGCAGTCCCGACACGGGCAATCAGCCCCAGCATTTT.

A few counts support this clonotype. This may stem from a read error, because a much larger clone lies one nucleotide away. CDR3 sequence (DNA): TGTGCCAGCGATGGGTTGAACACTGAAGCTTTCTTT. Protein sequence: CASDGLNTEAFF. This sequence joins TRBV7-9 and TRBJ1-1; no reliable D call. Germline CDR1 and CDR2: SEHNR and FQNEAQ (reference sequence). The CDR3 is 12 amino acids. The V end was cut by 8 bases, the J end by 0 bases, with 7 bases between. Variable domain in full (rest from reference TRBV7-9 and TRBJ1-1): DTGVSQNPRHKITKRGQNVTFRCDPISEHNRLYWYRQTLGQGPEFLTYFQNEAQLEKSRLLSDRFSAERPKGSFSTLEIQRTEQGDSAMYLCASDGLNTEAFFGQGTRLTVV.

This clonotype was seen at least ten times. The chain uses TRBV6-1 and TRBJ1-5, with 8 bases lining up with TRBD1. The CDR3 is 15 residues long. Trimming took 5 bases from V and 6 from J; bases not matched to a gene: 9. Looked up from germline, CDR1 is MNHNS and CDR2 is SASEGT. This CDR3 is CASSTGTGLSQPQHF. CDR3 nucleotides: TGTGCCAGCAGTACCGGGACAGGTCTGAGTCAGCCCCAGCATTTT.

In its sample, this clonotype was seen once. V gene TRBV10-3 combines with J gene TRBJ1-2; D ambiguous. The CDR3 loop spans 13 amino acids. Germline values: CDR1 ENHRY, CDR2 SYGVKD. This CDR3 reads CASEEARSYGYTF. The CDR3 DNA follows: TGTGCTTCAGAGGAGGCCAGGAGCTATGGCTACACCTTC.

CDR3 loop: CSARRPMASTDTQYF. The CDR3 nucleotides are TGCAGTGCTAGGAGGCCCATGGCTAGCACAGATACGCAGTATTTT. The gene calls are TRBV20-1 and TRBJ2-3, with D unclear. The V and J ends lost 3 bases and 0 bases respectively, with 13 bases between them. This CDR3 has 15 amino acids. The germline V gene has CDR1 DFQATT and CDR2 SNEGSKA (reference sequence).

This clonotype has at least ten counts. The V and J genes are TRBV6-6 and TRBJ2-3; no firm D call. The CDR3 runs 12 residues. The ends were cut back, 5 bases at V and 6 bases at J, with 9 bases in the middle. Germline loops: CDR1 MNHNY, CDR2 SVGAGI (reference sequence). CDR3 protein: CASSEDRDTQYF. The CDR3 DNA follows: TGTGCCAGCAGTGAGGACCGTGATACGCAGTATTTT.

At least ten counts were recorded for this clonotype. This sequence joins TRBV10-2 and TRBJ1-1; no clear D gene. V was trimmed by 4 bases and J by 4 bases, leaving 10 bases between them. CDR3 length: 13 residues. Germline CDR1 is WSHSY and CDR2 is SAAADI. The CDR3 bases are TGCGCCAGCAGTGTAGGCAGTGTCACTGAAGCTTTCTTT. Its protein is CASSVGSVTEAFF.

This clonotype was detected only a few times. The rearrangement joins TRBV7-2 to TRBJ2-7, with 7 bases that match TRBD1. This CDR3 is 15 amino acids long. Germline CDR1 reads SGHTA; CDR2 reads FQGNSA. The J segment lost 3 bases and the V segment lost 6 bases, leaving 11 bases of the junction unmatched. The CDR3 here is CASRRMDRWYYEQYF. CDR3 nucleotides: TGTGCCAGCAGAAGGATGGACAGGTGGTACTACGAGCAGTACTTC. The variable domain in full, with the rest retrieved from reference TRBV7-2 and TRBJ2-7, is GAGVSQSPSNKVTEKGKDVELRCDPISGHTALYWYRQSLGQGLEFLIYFQGNSAPDKSGLPSDRFSAERTGGSVSTLTIQRTQQEDSAVYLCASRRMDRWYYEQYFGPGTRLTVT.

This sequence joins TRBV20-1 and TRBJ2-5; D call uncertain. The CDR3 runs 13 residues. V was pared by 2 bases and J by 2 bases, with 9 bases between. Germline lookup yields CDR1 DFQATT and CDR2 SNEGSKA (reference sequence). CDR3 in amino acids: CSARRTAQETQYF. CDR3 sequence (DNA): TGCAGTGCTAGACGCACAGCTCAAGAGACCCAGTACTTC.

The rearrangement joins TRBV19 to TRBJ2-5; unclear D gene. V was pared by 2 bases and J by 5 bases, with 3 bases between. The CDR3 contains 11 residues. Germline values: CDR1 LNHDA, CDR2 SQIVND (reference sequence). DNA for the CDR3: TGTGCCAGTAGTATAAAGGAGACCCAGTACTTC. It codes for CASSIKETQYF.

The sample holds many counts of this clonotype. The CDR3 is CASSRGDRAYEQYF. CDR3 nucleotide sequence: TGTGCCAGCAGCCGTGGGGACAGGGCCTACGAGCAGTACTTC. The gene calls are TRBV7-6 and TRBJ2-7; 9 bases match TRBD1. The junction had 4 bases not matched to a gene; V was cut back by 5 bases and J by 2 bases. In germline, CDR1 is SGHVS, CDR2 FNYEAQ. This CDR3 has 14 residues.

The CDR3 here is CATSDPGTGGYEQYF. The CDR3 bases are TGTGCCACCAGTGATCCGGGGACAGGGGGCTACGAGCAGTACTTC. V and J are TRBV24-1 and TRBJ2-7, with 11 bases lining up with TRBD1. The CDR3 covers 15 residues. Trimming removed 3 bases from V and 3 bases from J; junction bases left unmatched: 3. The V gene's germline CDR1 is KGHDR and CDR2 SFDVKD.

As DNA, the CDR3 is TGCAGCGTGGGGAGGACGGGTGCTAACTATGGCTACACCTTC. The encoded protein is CSVGRTGANYGYTF. The genes are TRBV29-1 and TRBJ1-2; no clear D. CDR3 length: 14 residues. With 6 bases removed from V and 0 bases from J, the gap between germline ends came to 14 bases. Germline CDR1 is SQVTM and CDR2 is ANQGSEA.

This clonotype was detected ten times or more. The CDR3 region has the DNA TGTGCCAGCACCGGGACGACCTTCTATGGCTACACCTTC. Its translation is CASTGTTFYGYTF. The chain recombines TRBV19 with TRBJ1-2; D may be TRBD1 (5 bases). V shed 9 bases and J shed 4 bases, with 15 bases lying between them. The CDR3 extends over 13 amino acids. The germline V gene has CDR1 LNHDA and CDR2 SQIVND (reference sequence).

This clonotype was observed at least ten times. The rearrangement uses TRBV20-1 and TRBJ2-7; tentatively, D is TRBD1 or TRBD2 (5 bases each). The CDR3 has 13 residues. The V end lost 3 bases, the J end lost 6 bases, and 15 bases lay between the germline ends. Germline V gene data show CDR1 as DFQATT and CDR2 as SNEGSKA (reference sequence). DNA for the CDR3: TGCAGTGCTAGCAAGGGGAGTGGAGCCGAGCAGTACTTC. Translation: CSASKGSGAEQYF.

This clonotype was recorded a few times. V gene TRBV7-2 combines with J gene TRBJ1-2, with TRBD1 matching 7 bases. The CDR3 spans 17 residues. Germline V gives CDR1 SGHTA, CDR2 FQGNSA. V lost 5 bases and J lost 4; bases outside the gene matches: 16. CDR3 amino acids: CASSRITGQWDGYGYTF. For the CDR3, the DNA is TGTGCCAGCAGCCGAATTACGGGACAGTGGGACGGCTATGGCTACACCTTC. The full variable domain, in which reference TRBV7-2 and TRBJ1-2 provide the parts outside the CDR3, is GAGVSQSPSNKVTEKGKDVELRCDPISGHTALYWYRQSLGQGLEFLIYFQGNSAPDKSGLPSDRFSAERTGGSVSTLTIQRTQQEDSAVYLCASSRITGQWDGYGYTFGSGTRLTVV.

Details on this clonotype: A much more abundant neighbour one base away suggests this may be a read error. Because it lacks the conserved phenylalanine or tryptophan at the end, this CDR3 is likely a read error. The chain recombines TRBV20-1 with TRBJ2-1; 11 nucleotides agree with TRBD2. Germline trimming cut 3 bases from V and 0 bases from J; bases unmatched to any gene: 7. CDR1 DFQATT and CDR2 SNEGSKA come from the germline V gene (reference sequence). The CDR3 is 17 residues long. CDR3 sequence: CSASTLAGGPSYNEQFL. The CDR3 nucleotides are TGCAGTGCTAGTACCCTAGCGGGGGGCCCCTCCTACAATGAGCAGTTCCTC.

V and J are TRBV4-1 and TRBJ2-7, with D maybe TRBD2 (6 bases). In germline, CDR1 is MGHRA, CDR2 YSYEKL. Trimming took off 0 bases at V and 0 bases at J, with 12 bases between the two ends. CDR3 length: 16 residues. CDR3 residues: CASSQDSRGSSYEQYF. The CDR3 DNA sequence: TGCGCCAGCAGCCAAGATTCGCGGGGAAGCTCCTACGAGCAGTACTTC.

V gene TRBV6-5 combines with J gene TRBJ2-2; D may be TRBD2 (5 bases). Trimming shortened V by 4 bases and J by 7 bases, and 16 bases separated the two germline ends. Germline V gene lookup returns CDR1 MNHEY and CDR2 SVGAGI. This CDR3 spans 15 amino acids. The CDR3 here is CASSLRAGHSGELFF. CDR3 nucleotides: TGTGCCAGCAGTTTACGCGCGGGCCATAGCGGGGAGCTGTTTTTT.

CDR3 region: CASSPPDISYEQYF. The CDR3 nucleotides read TGTGCCAGCAGCCCGCCCGATATATCCTACGAGCAGTACTTC. This sequence joins TRBV2 and TRBJ2-7; no clear D. This CDR3 is 14 amino acids long. CDR1 and CDR2 from the germline V gene are SNHLY and FYNNEI. The germline V and J ends were trimmed by 6 bases and 1 base, with 13 bases remaining between them. Looking up the rest from reference TRBV2 and TRBJ2-7 gives the full variable domain: EPEVTQTPSHQVTQMGQEVILRCVPISNHLYFYWYRQILGQKVEFLVSFYNNEISEKSEIFDDQFSVERPDGSNFTLKIRSTKLEDSAMYFCASSPPDISYEQYFGPGTRLTVT.

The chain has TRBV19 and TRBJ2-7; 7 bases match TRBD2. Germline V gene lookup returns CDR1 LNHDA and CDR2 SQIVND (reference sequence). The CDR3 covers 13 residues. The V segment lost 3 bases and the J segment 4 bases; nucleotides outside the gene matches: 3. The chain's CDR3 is CASSMGGIYEQYF. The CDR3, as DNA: TGTGCCAGTAGTATGGGGGGGATTTACGAGCAGTACTTC.